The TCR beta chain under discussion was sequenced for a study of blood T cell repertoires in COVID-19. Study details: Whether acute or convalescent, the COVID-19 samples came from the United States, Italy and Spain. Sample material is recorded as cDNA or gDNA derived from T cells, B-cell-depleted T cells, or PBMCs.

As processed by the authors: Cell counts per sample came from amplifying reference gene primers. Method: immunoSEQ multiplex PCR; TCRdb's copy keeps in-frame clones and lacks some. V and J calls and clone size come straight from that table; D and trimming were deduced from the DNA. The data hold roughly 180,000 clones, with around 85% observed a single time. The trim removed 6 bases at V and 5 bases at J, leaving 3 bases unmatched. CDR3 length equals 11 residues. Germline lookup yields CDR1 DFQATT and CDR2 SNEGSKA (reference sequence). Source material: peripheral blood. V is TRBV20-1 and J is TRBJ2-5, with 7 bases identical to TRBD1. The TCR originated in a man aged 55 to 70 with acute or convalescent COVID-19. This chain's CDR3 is CSARGPETQYF. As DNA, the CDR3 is TGCAGTGCAAGGGGGCCGGAGACCCAGTACTTC.